These 9 T cell receptor beta chains share one sample of origin, sequenced in a study of shared clonotypes between healthy human individuals. Measured with immunoSEQ multiplex PCR; TCRdb has only the in-frame clones, and not every one. The sample consists of hundreds of thousands of clones, just over 75% of them appearing once. Sequenced input: PBMCs. The receptors come from a woman aged 40-49 years in good health. Some clones in this sample may be carry-over from other donors' samples.

This chain joins TRBV5-6 and TRBJ2-7; 9 positions match TRBD1. The CDR3 length is 15 residues. Germline V gene lookup returns CDR1 SGHDT and CDR2 YYEEEE. V trimming: 0 bases; J trimming: 5 bases; junction bases outside the gene matches: 6. For the CDR3, the DNA is TGTGCCAGCAGCTTGGTTGGGACAGGGACGAACGAGCAGTACTTC. Protein product: CASSLVGTGTNEQYF.

The rearrangement joins TRBV10-3 to TRBJ2-3; 13 bases are a match to TRBD2. CDR1 is ENHRY and CDR2 is SYGVKD in the germline V gene. This CDR3 is 17 amino acids long. The V segment lost 2 bases and the J segment 6 bases; nucleotides outside the gene matches: 8. The chain's CDR3 is CAISEELAGGPGDTQYF. The CDR3 DNA is TGTGCCATCAGTGAGGAACTAGCGGGAGGGCCAGGGGATACGCAGTATTTT.

This chain connects TRBV11-1 to TRBJ2-1; 9 nucleotides align to TRBD2. With V trimmed by 0 bases and J by 8 bases, 5 bases remained unmatched. Per germline, CDR1 SGHAT and CDR2 FQDESV (reference sequence). This CDR3 has 15 residues. The chain's CDR3 is CASSLAGTSSYEQFF. The CDR3 DNA reads as TGTGCCAGCAGCTTAGCCGGGACTAGCAGCTATGAGCAGTTCTTC.

In its sample, this clone was seen once. This sequence joins TRBV28 and TRBJ1-5; D gene uncertain. Germline V gives CDR1 MDHEN, CDR2 SYDVKM. There are 15 residues in the CDR3. V shed 4 bases and J shed 3 bases, with 13 bases lying between them. The CDR3 DNA follows: TGTGCCAGCAGTTACCTGACCGGGAACAATCAGCCCCAGCATTTT. Amino acid sequence: CASSYLTGNNQPQHF.

Only a few counts were recorded for this clone. The chain has TRBV28 and TRBJ2-5; no clear D gene. The CDR3 has 14 amino acids. Germline V CDR1 and CDR2: MDHEN, SYDVKM. V lost 4 bases and J lost 4, with 13 bases in between. The CDR3 sequence: CASSWYAGPETQYF. CDR3 nucleotides: TGTGCCAGCAGTTGGTATGCCGGCCCAGAGACCCAGTACTTC.

CDR3 nucleotide sequence: TGTGCCAGCAGTTCACCGGGACAGGGTCTCTACGAGCAGTACTTC. Amino acids: CASSSPGQGLYEQYF. The V call is TRBV27, the J call TRBJ2-7, with 9 bases that match TRBD1. The J segment lost 3 bases and the V segment lost 4 bases, leaving 7 bases of the junction unmatched. Germline assignment: CDR1 MNHEY and CDR2 SMNVEV (reference sequence). The CDR3 has 15 residues.

The chain is built from TRBV11-2 and TRBJ2-1; TRBD2 aligns across 12 bases. This CDR3 is 15 amino acids long. V was pared by 4 bases and J by 6 bases, with 4 bases of the junction left unmatched. The germline gives CDR1 SGHAT, CDR2 FQNNGV. In nucleotides, the CDR3 is TGTGCCAGCAGCTCGACTAGCGGGAGTTTCAATGAGCAGTTCTTC. This translates into CASSSTSGSFNEQFF.

This chain connects TRBV11-2 to TRBJ1-2; D is undetermined. Per the germline V gene, CDR1 is SGHAT and CDR2 is FQNNGV. V lost 3 bases and J lost 1, with 6 bases in between. The CDR3 is made up of 13 amino acids. CDR3 region: CASSFLSNYGYTF. In nucleotides, the CDR3 is TGTGCCAGCAGCTTTCTCAGTAACTATGGCTACACCTTC.

This clone came up once. The chain uses TRBV6-1 and TRBJ2-2; D is unresolved. The germline V gene has CDR1 MNHNS and CDR2 SASEGT. The CDR3 spans 13 residues. Trimming took off 5 bases at V and 4 bases at J, with 8 bases between the two ends. The CDR3 nucleotides read TGTGCCAGCAGTATAGGGCCCACCGGGGAGCTGTTTTTT. Its protein is CASSIGPTGELFF.